Below, 29 T cell receptor beta chains from the same sample are listed, as sequenced in a study of blood T cell repertoires in COVID-19. This table comes from immunoSEQ multiplex PCR, and its TCRdb copy is limited to in-frame clones, with some not included. The profile shows under 200,000 clones, approximately 84% of them singletons. Input material: PBMCs or T cells enriched from blood (not recorded which). The receptors come from a woman in her thirties or forties with acute COVID-19.

The chain combines TRBV7-6 with TRBJ2-3; TRBD1 agrees at 9 bases. The germline gives CDR1 SGHVS, CDR2 FNYEAQ. With V trimmed by 4 bases and J by 6 bases, 11 bases remained unmatched. The CDR3 totals 16 residues. The CDR3 reads CASSSFPGQGVDTQYF. The CDR3 DNA reads as TGTGCCAGCAGCTCTTTTCCGGGACAGGGTGTGGATACGCAGTATTTT.

The genes are TRBV3-1 (or the pseudogene TRBV3-2) and TRBJ1-2; 12 positions match TRBD1. Germline assignment: CDR1 LGHDT and CDR2 YNNKEL (reference sequence). The J segment lost 2 bases and the V segment lost 0 bases, leaving 4 bases of the junction unmatched. The CDR3 extends over 17 amino acids. CDR3 sequence reads: CASSQEGQGAHNYGYTF. CDR3 coding DNA: TGTGCCAGCAGCCAAGAGGGACAGGGGGCTCACAACTATGGCTACACCTTC.

This clone appeared a single time. The genes are TRBV5-1 and TRBJ2-1, with 10 bases aligning to TRBD2. V shed 2 bases, J shed 8 bases, and the junction held 10 bases outside the gene matches. This CDR3 spans 16 amino acids. CDR1 SGHRS and CDR2 YFSETQ come from the germline V gene. In nucleotides, the CDR3 is TGCGCCAGCAGCTTATCGGCTAGCGGGAGTGGGCATGAGCAGTTCTTC. Its translation is CASSLSASGSGHEQFF.

The chain employs TRBV27 and TRBJ1-4, with D maybe TRBD1 (5 bases). In germline, CDR1 is MNHEY, CDR2 SMNVEV (reference sequence). The CDR3 extends over 16 amino acids. The ends were cut back, 5 bases at V and 0 bases at J, with 13 bases in the middle. The CDR3 DNA sequence: TGTGCCAGCAGTCCGAACCCGACAGCAACTAATGAAAAACTGTTTTTT. It translates to CASSPNPTATNEKLFF.

The V call is TRBV5-1, the J call TRBJ2-1; the match to TRBD2 covers 9 bases. This CDR3 is built from 16 residues. Germline trimming cut 6 bases from V and 7 bases from J; bases unmatched to any gene: 14. Germline V gene sequence: CDR1 SGHRS, CDR2 YFSETQ. Written as DNA, the CDR3 is TGCGCCAGCAAGTTTTTAGCGGGAGATTTAAGAAATGAGCAGTTCTTC. It translates to CASKFLAGDLRNEQFF.

The genes are TRBV21-1 and TRBJ2-1; the table assigns TRBD2, which was not confirmed against the DNA. TRBV21-1 constitutes a pseudogene. This CDR3 is built from 17 residues. The CDR3: CASSKVGLAGSYNEQFF. The DNA of the CDR3 is TGTGCCAGCAGCAAAGTGGGACTAGCGGGCTCCTACAATGAGCAGTTCTTC.

The gene calls are TRBV19 and TRBJ2-1; 8 bases match TRBD2. V lost 3 bases, J lost 1 base, and 2 bases stayed unmatched. Germline assignment: CDR1 LNHDA and CDR2 SQIVND (reference sequence). The CDR3 runs to 15 residues. The CDR3 DNA sequence: TGTGCCAGTAGTATGGGCGGGGGGTCCTACAATGAGCAGTTCTTC. Amino acid sequence: CASSMGGGSYNEQFF.

This clone was recorded once. The chain recombines TRBV24-1 with TRBJ2-3; D is unclear. V was shortened by 6 bases and J by 6 bases, with 12 bases between the two germline ends. Germline CDR1 is KGHDR and CDR2 is SFDVKD. This CDR3 has 13 amino acids. CDR3 sequence reads: CATSLRPLDTQYF. The CDR3 nucleotides are TGTGCCACCAGTCTCAGGCCTTTGGATACGCAGTATTTT.

CDR3 sequence reads: CASSPARSGLWTEAFF. CDR3 sequence (DNA): TGTGCCAGTAGTCCCGCACGGTCGGGACTTTGGACTGAAGCTTTCTTT. V usage is TRBV19 and J usage is TRBJ1-1; D is possibly TRBD1 (5 bases). The V and J ends lost 5 bases and 5 bases respectively, with 21 bases between them. Looked up from germline, CDR1 is LNHDA and CDR2 is SQIVND (reference sequence). The CDR3 consists of 16 residues.

V and J are TRBV4-1 and TRBJ2-7, with 7 bases lining up with TRBD2. The germline gives CDR1 MGHRA, CDR2 YSYEKL. J gave up 7 bases and V 4 bases, and 16 bases lay outside the gene matches. The CDR3 is 16 residues long. CDR3 residues: CASSPVGTTILGEQYV. The CDR3 DNA reads TGCGCCAGCAGCCCCGTGGGGACTACCATTTTGGGGGAGCAGTACGTC.

V gene TRBV5-1 combines with J gene TRBJ1-1; no clear D. Trimming took 5 bases from V and 1 from J, leaving 15 bases between them. CDR3 length equals 15 residues. CDR1 SGHRS and CDR2 YFSETQ come from the germline V gene. CDR3: CASSPARGENTEAFF. In DNA, the CDR3 is TGCGCCAGCAGTCCTGCCCGGGGAGAGAACACTGAAGCTTTCTTT.

The chain recombines TRBV9 with TRBJ2-2, with D hard to call. The CDR3 contains 13 residues. Trimming took 4 bases from V and 3 from J, leaving 7 bases between them. CDR1 and CDR2 (germline): SGDLS, YYNGEE. CDR3 region: CASSFGDTGELFF. The CDR3 coding sequence is TGTGCCAGCAGCTTTGGAGACACCGGGGAGCTGTTTTTT.

This chain joins TRBV9 and TRBJ2-1; 9 nucleotides line up with TRBD1. The length of the CDR3 is 12 residues. With V trimmed by 7 bases and J by 7 bases, 3 bases remained unmatched. Germline values: CDR1 SGDLS, CDR2 YYNGEE. DNA of the CDR3: TGTGCCAGCCAGACAGGGGGTAATGAGCAGTTCTTC. Translated: CASQTGGNEQFF.

The chain combines TRBV27 with TRBJ1-1, with TRBD1 as a possible D gene (6 bases). Trimming pared 5 bases from V and 5 bases from J, leaving 12 bases between. This CDR3 has 13 amino acids. Germline V gene sequence: CDR1 MNHEY, CDR2 SMNVEV (reference sequence). CDR3 protein: CASSQQGRTEAFF. The CDR3 bases are TGTGCCAGCAGTCAACAGGGTCGAACTGAAGCTTTCTTT.

The rearrangement uses TRBV14 and TRBJ1-3; D is unresolved. Looked up from germline, CDR1 is SGHDN and CDR2 is FVKESK. The CDR3 spans 14 residues. Trimming pared 0 bases from V and 0 bases from J, leaving 3 bases between. The CDR3 spells CASSQDLSGNTIYF. The DNA for the CDR3 is TGTGCCAGCAGCCAAGATCTCTCTGGAAACACCATATATTTT.

The chain links TRBV3-1 (or the pseudogene TRBV3-2) to TRBJ2-7, with 7 positions matching TRBD2. From germline, CDR1 is LGHDT and CDR2 YNNKEL (reference sequence). V lost 1 base and J lost 3; bases outside the gene matches: 6. The CDR3 runs 15 residues. The CDR3 sequence is CASSQVGGGYYEQYF. CDR3 nucleotides: TGTGCCAGCAGCCAAGTCGGCGGGGGATACTACGAGCAGTACTTC.

This rearrangement joins TRBV19 to TRBJ2-1; the D gene is possibly TRBD2 (6 bases). Germline V gene sequence: CDR1 LNHDA, CDR2 SQIVND (reference sequence). The CDR3 is made up of 18 amino acids. V gave up 1 base and J gave up 4 bases, with 20 bases separating them. The DNA for the CDR3 is TGTGCCAGTAGTATAGGTCTAGCGCGACGATCGGGTTACAATGAGCAGTTCTTC. The encoded protein is CASSIGLARRSGYNEQFF.

The chain has TRBV5-1 and TRBJ1-2; 8 bases are shared with TRBD1. The CDR3 has 15 residues. Trimming cost V 6 bases and J 4 bases; bases outside gene matches: 11. CDR1 SGHRS and CDR2 YFSETQ come from the germline V gene. This chain's CDR3 is CASTDSGTGLYGYTF. For the CDR3, the DNA is TGCGCCAGCACCGACAGCGGGACAGGACTCTATGGCTACACCTTC.

CDR3 bases: TGCGCCAGCAGCACCGGGAACACTGAAGCTTTCTTT. It codes for CASSTGNTEAFF. This chain joins TRBV5-1 and TRBJ1-1; D is uncertain. The V end lost 4 bases, the J end lost 1 base, and 5 bases lay between the germline ends. This CDR3 is 12 amino acids long. The germline CDR1 and CDR2 sequences are SGHRS and YFSETQ.

The chain combines TRBV6-5 with TRBJ1-2; TRBD1 aligns across 8 bases. CDR1 and CDR2 from the germline V gene are MNHEY and SVGAGI. With 0 bases clipped from V and 2 bases from J, the junction kept 2 bases outside the gene matches. The CDR3 consists of 15 residues. The CDR3 protein is CASSYSGQANYGYTF. The CDR3 DNA sequence: TGTGCCAGCAGTTACTCGGGACAGGCAAACTATGGCTACACCTTC.

This clone was seen just once. The chain combines TRBV7-9 with TRBJ1-1; D remains unclear. V shed 2 bases and J shed 0 bases, with 7 bases lying between them. Germline V gene data show CDR1 as SEHNR and CDR2 as FQNEAQ (reference sequence). The CDR3 has 14 amino acids. In DNA form, the CDR3 reads TGTGCCAGCAGCTTATCACAGCTGAACACTGAAGCTTTCTTT. Translation: CASSLSQLNTEAFF.

The chain employs TRBV28 and TRBJ1-1; 11 bases line up with TRBD1. Unmatched junction bases numbered 9, after V lost 8 bases and J lost 7 bases. Germline V CDR1 and CDR2: MDHEN, SYDVKM. The CDR3 totals 14 residues. CDR3 amino acids: CASDRGQGDIEAFF. The CDR3 nucleotides are TGTGCCAGCGACCGGGGACAGGGGGATATTGAAGCTTTCTTT.

The V gene is TRBV19, the J gene TRBJ1-1; 10 nucleotides align to TRBD1. The V gene end was trimmed by 6 bases and the J gene end by 3 bases; junction bases not matched to a gene: 7. Germline CDR1 and CDR2: LNHDA and SQIVND (reference sequence). The CDR3 is 15 residues long. CDR3 DNA sequence: TGTGCCAGTAGAGACAGGGGGCGCGGCGACACTGAAGCTTTCTTT. Its translation: CASRDRGRGDTEAFF.

The chain couples TRBV30 to TRBJ2-1; D is unclear. V was trimmed by 1 base and J by 4 bases, leaving 5 bases between them. Germline CDR1 reads GTSNPN; CDR2 reads SVGIG (reference sequence). The CDR3 runs 12 residues. CDR3 in amino acids: CAWSGLYNEQFF. The CDR3 nucleotides are TGTGCCTGGAGTGGTCTGTACAATGAGCAGTTCTTC.

This clone is a singleton in its sample. V usage is TRBV4-1 and J usage is TRBJ1-3, with 8 bases fitting TRBD1. The CDR3 totals 17 residues. V lost 0 bases, J lost 2 bases, and 6 bases stayed unmatched. Germline V gene sequence: CDR1 MGHRA, CDR2 YSYEKL. CDR3 loop: CASSQEAVTGAGNTIYF. CDR3 DNA sequence: TGCGCCAGCAGCCAAGAGGCGGTGACAGGGGCTGGAAACACCATATATTTT.

This chain links TRBV4-1 with TRBJ2-6, with unresolved D. The length of the CDR3 is 18 residues. Germline CDR1 is MGHRA and CDR2 is YSYEKL. Trimming took off 0 bases at V and 0 bases at J, with 12 bases between the two ends. The DNA of the CDR3 is TGCGCCAGCAGCCAAGATGGCGGCCTTAGCTCTGGGGCCAACGTCCTGACTTTC. As protein: CASSQDGGLSSGANVLTF.

This sequence joins TRBV19 and TRBJ1-2, with a weak D call TRBD1 (6 bases). Germline V gene lookup returns CDR1 LNHDA and CDR2 SQIVND (reference sequence). The CDR3 is 18 amino acids. The V end was cut by 2 bases, the J end by 8 bases, with 27 bases between. The CDR3 coding sequence is TGTGCCAGTAGTATAAGGGGCTTCGGGGCCAGGGGAGAGGACGGCTACACCTTC. Protein: CASSIRGFGARGEDGYTF.

The chain joins TRBV5-1 to TRBJ2-7, with TRBD2 matching 10 bases. The ends lost 6 bases at V and 2 bases at J; junction bases unmatched: 5. This CDR3 contains 14 residues. Germline values: CDR1 SGHRS, CDR2 YFSETQ. The CDR3 DNA sequence: TGCGCCAGCACGCTAGCGGGAGAACCCTACGAGCAGTACTTC. Translated, it gives CASTLAGEPYEQYF.

The rearrangement uses TRBV10-3 and TRBJ2-5; the D gene is possibly TRBD2 (6 bases). Trimming removed 6 bases at V and 5 bases at J, with 10 bases between. Germline V gives CDR1 ENHRY, CDR2 SYGVKD. This CDR3 has 12 amino acids. The CDR3 bases are TGTGCCATCAGCCCGAGCGGGGAGACCCAGTACTTC. Translating it yields CAISPSGETQYF.